This T cell receptor (beta chain) was captured in a study of beta chain features in type 1 diabetes. Investigators reverse transcribed all isolated RNA, so they sequenced expressed TCRB transcripts. Method: immunoSEQ multiplex PCR; TCRdb's copy keeps in-frame clones and lacks some. This sample has over 150,000 clones; 7% to 9% occur once, and the top ten carry about 0.5%. This CDR3 spans 14 amino acids. The V gene lost 5 bases and the J gene lost 5 bases, with 15 bases spanning the gap. Germline CDR1 LNHDA, CDR2 SQIVND (reference sequence). A note on this clone: Its target is not known.

Study observations and caveats: People with Type 1 diabetes carried modestly yet significantly shorter TCRB CDR3s in all four CD4+ subsets.

The TCR originated in a man aged 18 to 30 with type 1 diabetes. The specimen was central memory CD4+ T cells from blood. The chain employs TRBV19 and TRBJ2-5, with a weak D call TRBD2 (6 bases). The CDR3 protein is CASSRGTVSETQYF. The CDR3 DNA is TGTGCCAGTAGTCGCGGGACCGTATCGGAGACCCAGTACTTC.